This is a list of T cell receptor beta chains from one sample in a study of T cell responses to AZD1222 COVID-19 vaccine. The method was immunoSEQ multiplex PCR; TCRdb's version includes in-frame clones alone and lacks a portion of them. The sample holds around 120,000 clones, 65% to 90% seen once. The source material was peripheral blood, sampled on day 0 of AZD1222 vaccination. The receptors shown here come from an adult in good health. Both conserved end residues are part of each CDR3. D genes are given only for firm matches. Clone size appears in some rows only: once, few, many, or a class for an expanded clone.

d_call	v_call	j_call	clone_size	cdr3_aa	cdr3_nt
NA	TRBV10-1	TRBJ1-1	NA	CASMRSGVNTEAFF	TGCGCCAGCATGCGAAGCGGGGTGAACACTGAAGCTTTCTTT
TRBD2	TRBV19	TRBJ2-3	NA	CASSAFGGTSDTQYF	TGTGCCAGTAGTGCCTTCGGGGGGACTTCAGATACGCAGTATTTT
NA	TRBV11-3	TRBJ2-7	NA	CASSLLGGEQYF	TGTGCCAGCAGCTTACTAGGGGGCGAGCAGTACTTC
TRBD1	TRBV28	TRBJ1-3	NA	CASSSTDRAGNTIYF	TGTGCCAGCAGTTCGACGGACAGGGCTGGAAACACCATATATTTT
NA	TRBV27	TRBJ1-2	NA	CASSPTRFLGYTF	TGTGCCAGCAGCCCGACACGTTTTTTGGGCTACACCTTC
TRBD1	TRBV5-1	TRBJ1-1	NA	CASSLGTGGTEAFF	TGCGCCAGCAGCCTGGGGACAGGGGGGACTGAAGCTTTCTTT
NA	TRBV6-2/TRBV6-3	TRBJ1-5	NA	CASSPTPYQAYSNQPQHF	TGTGCCAGCAGCCCTACACCCTACCAGGCGTATAGCAATCAGCCCCAGCATTTT
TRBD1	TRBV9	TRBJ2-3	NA	CASSRGGTGGTDTQYF	TGTGCCAGCAGCAGAGGCGGGACAGGAGGCACAGATACGCAGTATTTT
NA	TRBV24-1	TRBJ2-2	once	CATSDPGQYTGELFF	TGTGCCACCAGTGACCCAGGACAGTACACCGGGGAGCTGTTTTTT
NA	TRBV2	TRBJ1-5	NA	CASSGPEGNQPQHF	TGTGCCAGCAGTGGTCCAGAGGGCAATCAGCCCCAGCATTTT
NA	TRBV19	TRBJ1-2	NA	CASSRGHLYGYTF	TGTGCCAGTAGTAGGGGGCATTTATATGGCTACACCTTC
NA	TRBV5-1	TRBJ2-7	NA	CASSLAGGEREQYF	TGCGCCAGCAGCTTGGCAGGCGGCGAGCGCGAGCAGTACTTC
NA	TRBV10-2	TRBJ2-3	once	CASSDSADTQYF	TGCGCCAGCAGTGACTCAGCAGATACGCAGTATTTT
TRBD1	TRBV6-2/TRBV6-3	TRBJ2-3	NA	CASSPRAGGVSTDTQYF	TGTGCCAGCAGTCCCCGGGCAGGGGGCGTTTCTACAGATACGCAGTATTTT
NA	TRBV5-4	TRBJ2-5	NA	CASSLTGARGETQYF	TGTGCCAGCAGCTTGACGGGGGCCCGGGGGGAGACCCAGTACTTC
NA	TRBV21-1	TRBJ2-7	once	CAKGNRLTYEQYF	TGTGCCAAAGGAAACAGATTAACCTACGAGCAGTACTTC
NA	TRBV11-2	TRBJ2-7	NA	CASSSGSTYEQYF	TGTGCCAGCAGCTCCGGGAGTACCTACGAGCAGTACTTC
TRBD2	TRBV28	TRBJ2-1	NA	CASSRTSGRSQSYNEQFF	TGTGCCAGCAGCCGTACTAGCGGGAGGTCCCAATCTTACAATGAGCAGTTCTTC
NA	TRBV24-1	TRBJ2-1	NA	CATSDPGHNEQFF	TGTGCCACCAGTGACCCGGGACACAATGAGCAGTTCTTC
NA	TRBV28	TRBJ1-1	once	CASSLGAWAEAFF	TGTGCCAGCAGTTTGGGGGCATGGGCTGAAGCTTTCTTT
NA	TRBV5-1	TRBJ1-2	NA	CASSASDSDGLGYGYTF	TGCGCCAGCAGCGCTAGCGATAGTGACGGGCTAGGCTATGGCTACACCTTC
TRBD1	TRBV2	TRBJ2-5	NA	CASSRDSTQETQYF	TGTGCCAGCAGTAGGGACAGCACCCAAGAGACCCAGTACTTC
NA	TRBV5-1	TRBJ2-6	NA	CASRTTGANVLTF	TGCGCCAGCAGGACTACAGGGGCCAACGTCCTGACTTTC
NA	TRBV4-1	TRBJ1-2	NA	CASSQARNYGYTF	TGCGCCAGCAGCCAAGCCAGAAACTATGGCTACACCTTC
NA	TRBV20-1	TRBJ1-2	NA	CSAYDKGGYTF	TGCAGTGCCTATGACAAGGGTGGCTACACCTTC
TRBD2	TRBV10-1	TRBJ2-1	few	CASSGSSGSFDNEQFF	TGCGCCAGCAGTGGGTCTAGCGGGAGCTTTGACAATGAGCAGTTCTTC
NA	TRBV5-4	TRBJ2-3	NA	CASSRRDTQYF	TGTGCCAGCAGCCGGAGGGATACGCAGTATTTT
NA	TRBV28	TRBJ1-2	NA	CATPPDGGGHYGYTF	TGTGCCACCCCCCCGGACGGTGGGGGTCACTATGGCTACACCTTC
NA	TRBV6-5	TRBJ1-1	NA	CASSYGVQVSRTFF	TGTGCCAGCAGTTACGGGGTGCAGGTTAGCAGGACTTTCTTT